This TCR beta chain was sequenced during a study of a mutant IDH1 vaccine in newly diagnosed glioma. The repertoire was sequenced with immunoSEQ multiplex PCR; TCRdb's copy has only in-frame clones and lacks some. The sample includes around 94,000 clones, roughly 86% of them seen just once. This clone was recorded once. Antigen unknown. Described time point: week 47, end of study. Topical imiquimod accompanied each vaccine dose, which consisted of 300 ug of mutant IDH1 20-mer peptide. CDR1 is SQVTM, CDR2 ANQGSEA, per germline. V lost 1 base and J lost 4, with 15 bases in between. This CDR3 is 15 amino acids long.

Specimen: PBMCs, collected from a glioma patient whose treatment included an IDH1 peptide vaccine. The TCR originated in a woman aged 45-60 years with glioma. The V and J genes are TRBV29-1 and TRBJ2-3; D unresolved. CDR3 in DNA: TGCAGCGTTGAAGGAATGGTCAAAAACCCAGATACGCAGTATTTT. This translates into CSVEGMVKNPDTQYF.